One and the same sample provided the 4 T cell receptor beta chains below, sequenced in a study of OX40 agonist ivuxolimab in advanced cancers. Sequenced by immunoSEQ multiplex PCR; TCRdb stores in-frame clones only, minus some. The sample lists fewer than 65,000 clones, 86% occurring once. The sequences come from CD4+ or CD8+ T cells sorted from blood, collected in a trial of the OX40 agonist ivuxolimab. Receptor source: an adult with an advanced solid tumor such as melanoma, head and neck, liver or kidney cancer.

The chain couples TRBV6-5 to TRBJ2-5; TRBD2 is a possible D gene (5 bases). Germline loops: CDR1 MNHEY, CDR2 SVGAGI. The CDR3 has 16 amino acids. V shed 0 bases and J shed 4 bases, with 15 bases lying between them. The CDR3 DNA reads as TGTGCCAGCAGTTACTCGATTTCGGGGATACGAGAGACCCAGTACTTC. Its protein product is CASSYSISGIRETQYF.

CDR3 in amino acids: CASSSVAVQETQYF. The CDR3 bases are TGTGCCAGCAGCTCAGTAGCGGTCCAAGAGACCCAGTACTTC. The genes are TRBV5-6 and TRBJ2-5, with D possibly TRBD2 on 6 matching bases. The V end lost 3 bases, the J end lost 1 base, and 10 bases lay between the germline ends. The CDR3 runs to 14 residues. Germline loops: CDR1 SGHDT, CDR2 YYEEEE. The variable domain in full, with the rest retrieved from reference TRBV5-6 and TRBJ2-5, is DAGVTQSPTHLIKTRGQQVTLRCSPKSGHDTVSWYQQALGQGPQFIFQYYEEEERQRGNFPDRFSGHQFPNYSSELNVNALLLGDSALYLCASSSVAVQETQYFGPGTRLLVL.

The chain combines TRBV27 with TRBJ1-5; D not certain. The CDR3 is made up of 14 amino acids. From germline, CDR1 is MNHEY and CDR2 SMNVEV (reference sequence). Deletions cut 4 bases from V and 5 bases from J, with 12 bases between. Written as DNA, the CDR3 is TGTGCCAGCAGTTCCTCCACACTGGATCAGCCCCAGCATTTT. It codes for CASSSSTLDQPQHF.

V gene TRBV5-5 combines with J gene TRBJ2-3; the D gene is possibly TRBD1 (5 bases). This CDR3 has 15 residues. The V end lost 1 base, the J end lost 6 bases, and 15 bases lay between the germline ends. Per the germline V gene, CDR1 is SGHKS and CDR2 is YYEKEE (reference sequence). The CDR3 DNA reads as TGTGCCAGCAGCTTGAACAGGCTGGGTTTGGATACGCAGTATTTT. Its translation: CASSLNRLGLDTQYF.